This TCR beta chain stems from a study of early T cells in non-severe SARS-CoV-2 infection listed by TCRdb under 2021. Background on the whole study: TCR sequencing used bulk RNA from unsorted whole blood, so alpha and beta chains could not be paired.

On this clonotype itself: Its antigen is still unknown. No base quality information exists; no much larger clone differs at one position.

To prepare the library, 5' RACE was applied. Sequenced on a NextSeq 500. The TCR library protocol attached unique molecular identifiers to individual cDNA molecules to correct for sequencing error and PCR bias. TCR alpha and beta chains were both sequenced, and the abundances of alpha and beta sequences in each sample were closely correlated with each other. From the authors' description of their analysis: V gene, J gene and CDR3 annotation of TCR sequences was performed with Decombinator V4. Expanded TCRs were defined as changing significantly between any two time points under a Poisson model with p below 0.0001. TCR abundances were normalised to the total number of TCRs sequenced in each sample and reported as counts per million. TRAV1-2 paired with TRAJ12, TRAJ20 or TRAJ33 defined MAIT TCRs, while TRAV10 paired with TRAJ18 defined iNKT TCRs. VDJdb, accessed 1 November 2021, was searched for CMV, EBV and SARS-CoV-2 annotated TCRs, excluding TCRs annotated for multiple antigens. The raw public reads went through TCRdb reprocessing: fastp at Q25, MiXCR clone calling, in-frame beta chains kept. When rows share a CDR3 protein, they turn into one entry using the most common DNA and genes. The V and J calls were not made by the authors but by TCRdb's processing. Across this sample there are about 45,000 distinct CDR3 sequences, with roughly 12% seen only once. 20% to 25% of the sample comes from the top ten.

Set within a cohort of healthcare workers in London, UK, this nested case-control study involved weekly PCR testing of nasopharyngeal swabs along with blood sampling. Between 23 and 31 March 2020, the week of the UK lockdown, healthcare workers were enrolled and then followed up weekly for as long as 16 weeks. The germline V end is reduced by 6 bases and the J end by 8 bases; junction bases left unmatched: 6. The CDR3 has 14 amino acids, counting the end cysteine and phenylalanine. The only DNA kept is the CDR3, 42 bases in frame from the first base. As encoded in the germline V gene (reference sequence), CDR1 is DFQATT while CDR2 is SNEGSKA. Broad study findings and their caveats: VDJdb matching was skewed toward anti-spike CD8 responses and likely underestimated virus-specific expansions, missing private and CD4 specificities.

The TCR was taken from an adult who was a healthcare worker with PCR-confirmed SARS-CoV-2 infection or an uninfected control (not recorded which). Sequencing used whole blood. The V gene is TRBV20-1 and the J gene is TRBJ1-6; 11 nucleotides in the junction match TRBD1. The CDR3 sequence is CSAKGDRGDSPLHF. At the DNA level, the sequence is TGCAGTGCCAAGGGGGACAGGGGGGATTCACCCCTCCACTTT.